Here is one T cell receptor (beta chain) with its context. Its antigen is not known. The sample comes from a study of response to subunit inactivated influenza vaccine. One entry per CDR3 protein results from TCRdb running MiXCR on the RT-PCR reads. Here the sample spans some 500,000 distinct CDR3 sequences, about 17% being singletons. Germline V lookup: CDR1 SGHRS, CDR2 YFSETQ. J was trimmed by 4 bases and V by 2 bases; bases with no gene match: 7. This CDR3 is 16 amino acids long. General study results and limits: The authors suggested that few new T cells are recruited per seasonal influenza vaccination.

The receptor comes from a man aged 50 to 75 who received an inactivated influenza vaccine. Sequenced here: CD4+ T cells sorted from PBMCs, sampled roughly 24 months after vaccination. The chain carries TRBV5-1 and TRBJ2-3, with 10 bases fitting TRBD2. CDR3 sequence (DNA): TGCGCCAGCAGCTTATCCGGGACTAGCGCCGCAGATACGCAGTATTTT. Translating gives CASSLSGTSAADTQYF.